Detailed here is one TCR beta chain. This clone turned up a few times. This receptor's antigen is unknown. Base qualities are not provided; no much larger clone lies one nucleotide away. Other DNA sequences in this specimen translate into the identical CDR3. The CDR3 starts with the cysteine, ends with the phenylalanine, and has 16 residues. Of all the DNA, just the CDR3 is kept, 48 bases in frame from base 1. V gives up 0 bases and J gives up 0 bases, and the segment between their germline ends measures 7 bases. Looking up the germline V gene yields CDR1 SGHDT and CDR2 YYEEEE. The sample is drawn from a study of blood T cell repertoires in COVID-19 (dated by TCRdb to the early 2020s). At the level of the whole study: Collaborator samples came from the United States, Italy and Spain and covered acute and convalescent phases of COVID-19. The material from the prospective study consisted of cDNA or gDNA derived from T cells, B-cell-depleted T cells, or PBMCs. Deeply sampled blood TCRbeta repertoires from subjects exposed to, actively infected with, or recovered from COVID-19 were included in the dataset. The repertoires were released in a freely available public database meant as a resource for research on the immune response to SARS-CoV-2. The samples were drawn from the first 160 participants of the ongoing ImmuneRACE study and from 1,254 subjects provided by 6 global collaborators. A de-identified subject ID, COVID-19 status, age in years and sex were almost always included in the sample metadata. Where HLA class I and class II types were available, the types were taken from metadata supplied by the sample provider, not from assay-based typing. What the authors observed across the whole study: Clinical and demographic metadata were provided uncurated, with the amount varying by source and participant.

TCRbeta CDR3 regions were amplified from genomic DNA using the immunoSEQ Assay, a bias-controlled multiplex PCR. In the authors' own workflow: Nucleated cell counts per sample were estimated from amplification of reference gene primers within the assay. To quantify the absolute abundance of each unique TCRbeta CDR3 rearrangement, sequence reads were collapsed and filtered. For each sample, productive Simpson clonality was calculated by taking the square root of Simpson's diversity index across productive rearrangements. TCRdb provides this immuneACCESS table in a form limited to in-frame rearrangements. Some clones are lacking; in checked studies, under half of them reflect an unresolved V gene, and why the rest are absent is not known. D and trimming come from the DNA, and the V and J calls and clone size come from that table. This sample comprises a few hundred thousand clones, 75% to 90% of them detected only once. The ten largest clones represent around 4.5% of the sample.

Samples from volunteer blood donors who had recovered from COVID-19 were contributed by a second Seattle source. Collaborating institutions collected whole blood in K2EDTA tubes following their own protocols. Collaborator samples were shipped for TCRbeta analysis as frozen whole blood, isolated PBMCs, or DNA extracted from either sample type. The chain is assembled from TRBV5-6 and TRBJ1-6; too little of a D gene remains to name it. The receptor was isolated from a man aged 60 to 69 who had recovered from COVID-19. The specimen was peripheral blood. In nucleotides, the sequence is TGTGCCAGCAGCTTGGCAGGCAGCTCCTATAATTCACCCCTCCACTTT. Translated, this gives CASSLAGSSYNSPLHF.